This is a list of T cell receptor beta chains from one sample in a study of blood T cell repertoires in COVID-19. Libraries were prepared by immunoSEQ multiplex PCR; TCRdb keeps only in-frame clonotypes and omits some of them. The sample consists of around 150,000 clones, 70% to 85% of them appearing once. The sequencing sample was made of peripheral blood. These receptors all come from an elderly woman with acute or convalescent COVID-19. The CDR3 runs from the conserved cysteine through the conserved F or W. The D gene is left open where the match is weak. The listing skips clone size in some rows; elsewhere it reads once, few, many or a size class.

j_call d_call clone_size v_call cdr3_nt cdr3_aa
TRBJ2-1 TRBD2 NA TRBV25-1 TGTGCCAGCAGTGAAGTAGCGGGAGGGTTCTACAATGAGCAGTTCTTC CASSEVAGGFYNEQFF
TRBJ2-5 NA NA TRBV24-1 TGTGCCACCAGTGATGGGGGAGGAGGATCCCCCTTGAAGGAGACCCAGTACTTC CATSDGGGGSPLKETQYF
TRBJ2-7 TRBD1 NA TRBV2 TGTGCCAGCAGTGATGTGGGACAGGGCTCCTACGAGCAGTACTTC CASSDVGQGSYEQYF
TRBJ1-3 NA NA TRBV19 TGTGCCAGTAGTCAGGACTATATGGCTGGAAACACCATATATTTT CASSQDYMAGNTIYF
TRBJ2-7 NA once TRBV6-5 TGTGCCAGCAGTCGTAAATCGTCCTACGAGCAGTACTTC CASSRKSSYEQYF
TRBJ2-3 TRBD1 NA TRBV10-1 TGCGCCAGCAGTGATGGGGACAGGGGCCAAGATACGCAGTATTTT CASSDGDRGQDTQYF
TRBJ2-5 TRBD1 NA TRBV5-6 TGTGCCAGCAGCAAAACAGGGGGCAAAGAGACCCAGTACTTC CASSKTGGKETQYF
TRBJ2-1 NA few TRBV5-4 TGTGCCAGCAGCGGTCGGGGAGAGACGGTTGAGCAGTTCTTC CASSGRGETVEQFF
TRBJ1-2 TRBD1 many TRBV29-1 TGCAGCGCCCTGACAGGGGGCGCGAGAGGCTACACCTTC CSALTGGARGYTF
TRBJ2-3 TRBD1 NA TRBV11-2 TGTGCCAGCAGCTTAGATTCCTGGGGGGGGACAGGGTCAAAAGATACGCAGTATTTT CASSLDSWGGTGSKDTQYF
TRBJ2-7 NA NA TRBV19 TGTGCCAGTAGTATACTTTCAGGGGGGACCTACGAGCAGTACTTC CASSILSGGTYEQYF
TRBJ2-5 TRBD2 NA TRBV5-1 TGCGCCAGCAGCACAGGACTAGGAGAACAAGAGACCCAGTACTTC CASSTGLGEQETQYF
TRBJ2-7 NA NA TRBV5-5 TGTGCCAGCAGCTTGGCGGGGGATAGCTCCTACGAGCAGTACTTC CASSLAGDSSYEQYF
TRBJ1-1 NA NA TRBV30 TGTGCCTGGAGTAAACCACGGGACTCCTTTAGGGGCAGTGAAGCTTTCTTT CAWSKPRDSFRGSEAFF
TRBJ2-7 TRBD1 NA TRBV4-1 TGCGCCAGCAGCCACCCGGGACAGGGGCCCTACGAGCAGTACTTC CASSHPGQGPYEQYF
TRBJ1-1 TRBD1 NA TRBV6-6 TGTGCCAGCAAGGACAGGATGAACACTGAAGCTTTCTTT CASKDRMNTEAFF
TRBJ2-1 TRBD2 NA TRBV29-1 TGCAGCGGCGGGAGTGGGTACAATGAGCAGTTCTTC CSGGSGYNEQFF
TRBJ2-1 TRBD2 NA TRBV5-1 TGCGCCAGCAGTAGGTTAGCGGGGCTCTACAATGAGCAGTTCTTC CASSRLAGLYNEQFF
TRBJ2-4 NA NA TRBV5-4 TGTGCCAGCAGCTTGGGAGGTAGCAGAAGAAACATTCAGTACTTC CASSLGGSRRNIQYF
TRBJ2-5 TRBD2 NA TRBV20-1 TGCAGTGCAAGTAGCGGGAGAAGAGAGACCCAGTACTTC CSASSGRRETQYF
TRBJ2-3 NA NA TRBV24-1 TGTGCCACCAGTGATTCCTTCCCAGATACGCAGTATTTT CATSDSFPDTQYF